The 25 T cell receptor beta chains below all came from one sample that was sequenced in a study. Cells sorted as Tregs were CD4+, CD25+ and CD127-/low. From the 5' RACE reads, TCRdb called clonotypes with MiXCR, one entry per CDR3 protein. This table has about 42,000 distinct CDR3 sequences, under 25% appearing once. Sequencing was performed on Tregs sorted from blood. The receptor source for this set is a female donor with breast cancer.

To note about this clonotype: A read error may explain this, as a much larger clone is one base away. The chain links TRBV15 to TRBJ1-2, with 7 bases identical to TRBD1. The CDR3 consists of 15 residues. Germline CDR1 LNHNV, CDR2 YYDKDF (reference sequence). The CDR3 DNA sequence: TGTGCCACCGGCAGAGGACAGGCCGATAACTATGGCTACACCTTC. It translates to CATGRGQADNYGYTF.

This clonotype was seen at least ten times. The CDR3 loop is CASSLQPSGSSYNEQFF. CDR3 DNA: TGCGCCAGCAGCTTGCAGCCTAGCGGGAGCTCCTACAATGAGCAGTTCTTC. The rearrangement joins TRBV5-1 to TRBJ2-1; 10 nucleotides align to TRBD2. CDR1 is SGHRS and CDR2 is YFSETQ in the germline V gene. The CDR3 is 17 amino acids. Germline trimming cut 1 base from V and 0 bases from J; bases unmatched to any gene: 4. Full variable domain (missing parts from reference TRBV5-1 and TRBJ2-1): KAGVTQTPRYLIKTRGQQVTLSCSPISGHRSVSWYQQTPGQGLQFLFEYFSETQRNKGNFPGRFSGRQFSNSRSEMNVSTLELGDSALYLCASSLQPSGSSYNEQFFGPGTRLTVL.

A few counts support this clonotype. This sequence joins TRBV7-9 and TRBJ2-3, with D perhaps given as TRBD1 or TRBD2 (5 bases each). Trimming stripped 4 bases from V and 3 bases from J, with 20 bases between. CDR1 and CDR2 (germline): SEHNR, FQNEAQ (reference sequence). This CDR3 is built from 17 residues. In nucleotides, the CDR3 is TGTGCCAGCAGCTCCCCCCCCGGGGCAGGGAATACAGATACGCAGTATTTT. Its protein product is CASSSPPGAGNTDTQYF.

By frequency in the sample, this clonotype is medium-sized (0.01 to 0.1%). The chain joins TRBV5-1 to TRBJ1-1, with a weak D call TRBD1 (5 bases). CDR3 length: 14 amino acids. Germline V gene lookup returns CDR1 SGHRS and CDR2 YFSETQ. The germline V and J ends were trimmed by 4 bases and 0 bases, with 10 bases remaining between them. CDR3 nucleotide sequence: TGCGCCAGCAGCGGTGGGACCATGAACACTGAAGCTTTCTTT. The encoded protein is CASSGGTMNTEAFF.

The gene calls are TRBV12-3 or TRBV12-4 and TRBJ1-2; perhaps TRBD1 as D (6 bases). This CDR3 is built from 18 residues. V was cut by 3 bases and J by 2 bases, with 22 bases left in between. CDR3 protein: CASSFVLWGGGPNYGYTF. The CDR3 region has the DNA TGTGCCAGCAGTTTTGTTCTTTGGGGAGGGGGACCCAACTATGGCTACACCTTC.

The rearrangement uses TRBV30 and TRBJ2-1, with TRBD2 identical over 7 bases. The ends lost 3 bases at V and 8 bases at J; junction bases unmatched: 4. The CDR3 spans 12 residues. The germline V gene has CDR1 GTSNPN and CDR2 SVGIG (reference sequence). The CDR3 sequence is CAWSRLADEQFF. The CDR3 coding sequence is TGTGCCTGGAGCAGACTAGCAGATGAGCAGTTCTTC.

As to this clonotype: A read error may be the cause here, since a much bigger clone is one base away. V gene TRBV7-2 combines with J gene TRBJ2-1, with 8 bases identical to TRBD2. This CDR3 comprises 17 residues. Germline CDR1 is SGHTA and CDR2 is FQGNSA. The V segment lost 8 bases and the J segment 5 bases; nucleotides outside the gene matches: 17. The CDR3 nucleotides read TGTGCCAGCGGCAAACCGCCGGCGGCGGGAGGACACAATGAGCAGTTCTTC. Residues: CASGKPPAAGGHNEQFF.

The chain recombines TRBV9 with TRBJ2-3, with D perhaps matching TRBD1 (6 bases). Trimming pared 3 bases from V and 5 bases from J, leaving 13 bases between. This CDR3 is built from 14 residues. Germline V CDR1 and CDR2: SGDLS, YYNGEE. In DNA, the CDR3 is TGTGCCAGCAGCGCCTCACAGGGATTAGATACGCAGTATTTT. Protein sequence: CASSASQGLDTQYF.

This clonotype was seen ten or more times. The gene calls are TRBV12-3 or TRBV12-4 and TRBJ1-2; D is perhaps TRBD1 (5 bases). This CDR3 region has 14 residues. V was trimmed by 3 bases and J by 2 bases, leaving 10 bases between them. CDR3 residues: CASSLGHTNYGYTF. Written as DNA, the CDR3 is TGTGCCAGCAGTTTGGGGCACACCAACTATGGCTACACCTTC.

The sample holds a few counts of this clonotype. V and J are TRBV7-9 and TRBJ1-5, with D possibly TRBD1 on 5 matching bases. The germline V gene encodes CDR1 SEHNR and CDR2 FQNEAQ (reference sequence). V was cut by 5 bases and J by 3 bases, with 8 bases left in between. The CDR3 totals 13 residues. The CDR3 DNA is TGTGCCAGCAGCCGGGACGTCAATCAGCCCCAGCATTTT. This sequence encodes CASSRDVNQPQHF.

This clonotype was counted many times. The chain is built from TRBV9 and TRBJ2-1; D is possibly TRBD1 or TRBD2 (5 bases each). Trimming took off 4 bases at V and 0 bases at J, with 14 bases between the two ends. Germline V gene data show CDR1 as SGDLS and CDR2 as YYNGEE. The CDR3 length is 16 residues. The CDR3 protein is CASSLGTEPSYNEQFF. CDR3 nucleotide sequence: TGTGCCAGCAGCCTTGGGACGGAACCCTCCTACAATGAGCAGTTCTTC.

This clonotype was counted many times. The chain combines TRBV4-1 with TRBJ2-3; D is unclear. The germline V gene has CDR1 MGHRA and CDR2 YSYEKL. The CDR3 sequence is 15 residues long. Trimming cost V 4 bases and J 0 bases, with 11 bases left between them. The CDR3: CASSLLPKSTDTQYF. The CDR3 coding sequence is TGCGCCAGCAGCCTATTACCTAAGAGCACAGATACGCAGTATTTT.

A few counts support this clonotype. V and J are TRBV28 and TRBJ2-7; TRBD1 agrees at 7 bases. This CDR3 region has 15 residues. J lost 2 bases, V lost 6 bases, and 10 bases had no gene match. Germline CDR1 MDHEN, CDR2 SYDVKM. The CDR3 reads CASSSSDRTPYEQYF. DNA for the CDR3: TGTGCCAGCAGCTCATCGGACAGGACTCCCTACGAGCAGTACTTC. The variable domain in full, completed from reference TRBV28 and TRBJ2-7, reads DVKVTQSSRYLVKRTGEKVFLECVQDMDHENMFWYRQDPGLGLRLIYFSYDVKMKEKGDIPEGYSVSREKKERFSLILESASTNQTSMYLCASSSSDRTPYEQYFGPGTRLTVT.

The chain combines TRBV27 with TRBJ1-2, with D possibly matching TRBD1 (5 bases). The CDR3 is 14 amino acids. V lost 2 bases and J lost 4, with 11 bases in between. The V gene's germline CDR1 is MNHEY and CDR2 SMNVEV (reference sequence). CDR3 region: CASSLAGGSYGYTF. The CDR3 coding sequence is TGTGCCAGCAGTTTAGCGGGGGGAAGCTATGGCTACACCTTC.

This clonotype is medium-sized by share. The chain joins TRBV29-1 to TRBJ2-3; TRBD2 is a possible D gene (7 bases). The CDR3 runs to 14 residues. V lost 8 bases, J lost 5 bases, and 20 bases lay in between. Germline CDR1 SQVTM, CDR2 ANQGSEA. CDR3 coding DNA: TGCAGCTCGTCCGATTCGGGGGGCGAAGATACGCAGTATTTT. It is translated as CSSSDSGGEDTQYF.

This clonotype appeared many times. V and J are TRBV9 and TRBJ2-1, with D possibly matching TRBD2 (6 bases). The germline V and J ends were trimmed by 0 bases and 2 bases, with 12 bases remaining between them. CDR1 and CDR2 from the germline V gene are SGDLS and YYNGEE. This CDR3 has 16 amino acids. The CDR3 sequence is CASSVAVGGAYNEQFF. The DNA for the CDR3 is TGTGCCAGCAGCGTAGCTGTCGGCGGGGCCTACAATGAGCAGTTCTTC.

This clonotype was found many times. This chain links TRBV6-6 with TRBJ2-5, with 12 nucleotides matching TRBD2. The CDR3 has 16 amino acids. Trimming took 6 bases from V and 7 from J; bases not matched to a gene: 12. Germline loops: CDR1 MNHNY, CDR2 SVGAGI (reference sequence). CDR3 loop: CASSLGLAGSGGTQYF. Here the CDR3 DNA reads TGTGCCAGCAGCTTAGGACTAGCGGGATCCGGAGGGACCCAGTACTTC.

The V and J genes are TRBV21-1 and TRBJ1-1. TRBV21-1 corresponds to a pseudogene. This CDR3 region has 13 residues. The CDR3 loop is CASTSMWPTEAFF. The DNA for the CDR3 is TGTGCCAGCACCTCAATGTGGCCCACTGAAGCTTTCTTT.

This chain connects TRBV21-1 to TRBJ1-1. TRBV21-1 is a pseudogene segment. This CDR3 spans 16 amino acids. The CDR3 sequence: CASSKAEPDENTVAFF. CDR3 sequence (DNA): TGTGCCAGCAGCAAAGCGGAACCGGACGAGAACACTGTAGCTTTCTTT.

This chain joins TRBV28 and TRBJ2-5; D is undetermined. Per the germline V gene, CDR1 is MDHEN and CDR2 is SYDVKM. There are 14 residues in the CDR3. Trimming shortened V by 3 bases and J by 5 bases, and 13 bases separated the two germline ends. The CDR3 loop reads CASSFPALGETQYF. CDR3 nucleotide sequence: TGTGCCAGCAGTTTCCCCGCCCTAGGGGAGACCCAGTACTTC.

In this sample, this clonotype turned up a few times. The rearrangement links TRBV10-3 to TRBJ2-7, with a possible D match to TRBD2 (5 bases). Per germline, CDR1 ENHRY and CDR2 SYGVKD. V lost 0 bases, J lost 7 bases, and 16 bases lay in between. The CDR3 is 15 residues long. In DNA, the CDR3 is TGTGCCATCAGTGAGTCTAGGGAAGGAAGGAGGGAGCAGTACTTC. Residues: CAISESREGRREQYF.

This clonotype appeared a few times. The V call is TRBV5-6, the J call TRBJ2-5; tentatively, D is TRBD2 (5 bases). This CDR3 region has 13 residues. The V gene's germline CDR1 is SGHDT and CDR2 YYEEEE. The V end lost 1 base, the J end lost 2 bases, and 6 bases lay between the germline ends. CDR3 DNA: TGTGCCAGCAGCTTGTGGACTCAAGAGACCCAGTACTTC. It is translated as CASSLWTQETQYF.

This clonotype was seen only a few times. CDR3 nucleotide sequence: TGTGCCAGCAGCTTCGGACTAGCGGACGAAAGCTCCTACGAGCAGTACTTC. Residues: CASSFGLADESSYEQYF. This chain uses TRBV7-2 with TRBJ2-7; 10 nucleotides align to TRBD2. With 3 bases clipped from V and 0 bases from J, the junction kept 8 bases outside the gene matches. Germline lookup yields CDR1 SGHTA and CDR2 FQGNSA. The CDR3 is 17 residues long.

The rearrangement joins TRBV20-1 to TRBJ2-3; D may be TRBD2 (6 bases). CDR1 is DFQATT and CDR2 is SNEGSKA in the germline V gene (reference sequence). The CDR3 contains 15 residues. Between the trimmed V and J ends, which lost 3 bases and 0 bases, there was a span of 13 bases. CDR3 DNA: TGCAGTGCTAGCGCACCGGGGGAAAGCACAGATACGCAGTATTTT. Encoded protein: CSASAPGESTDTQYF.

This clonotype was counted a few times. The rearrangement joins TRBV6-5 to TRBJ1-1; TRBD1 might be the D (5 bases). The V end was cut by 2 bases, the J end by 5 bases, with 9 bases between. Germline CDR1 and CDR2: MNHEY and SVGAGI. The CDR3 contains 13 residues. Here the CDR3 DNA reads TGTGCCAGCAGTTACCGGGGGGTAACTGAAGCTTTCTTT. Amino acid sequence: CASSYRGVTEAFF.